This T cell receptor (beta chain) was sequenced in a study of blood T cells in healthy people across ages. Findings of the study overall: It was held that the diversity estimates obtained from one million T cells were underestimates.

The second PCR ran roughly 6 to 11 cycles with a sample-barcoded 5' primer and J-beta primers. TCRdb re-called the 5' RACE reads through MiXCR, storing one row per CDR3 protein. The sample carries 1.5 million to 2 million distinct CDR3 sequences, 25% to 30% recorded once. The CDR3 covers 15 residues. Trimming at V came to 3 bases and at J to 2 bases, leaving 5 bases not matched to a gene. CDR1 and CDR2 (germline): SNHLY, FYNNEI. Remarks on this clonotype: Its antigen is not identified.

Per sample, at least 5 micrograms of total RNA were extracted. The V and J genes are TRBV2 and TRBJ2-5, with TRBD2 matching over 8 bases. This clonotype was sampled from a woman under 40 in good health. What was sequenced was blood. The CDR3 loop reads CASSDAGGNQETQYF. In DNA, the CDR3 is TGTGCCAGCAGTGATGCGGGGGGCAATCAAGAGACCCAGTACTTC.